Described below is a single T cell receptor beta chain sequence and its context. Its cognate antigen is unknown. V shed 3 bases, J shed 6 bases, and the junction held 9 bases outside the gene matches. Germline CDR1 KGHSH, CDR2 LQKENI. CDR3 length: 15 amino acids. The sample originates from a study of beta chain features in type 1 diabetes. What was sequenced were expressed TCRB transcripts, since all of the isolated RNA had been reverse transcribed. Repertoires were generated with immunoSEQ multiplex PCR, while TCRdb's copy carries only in-frame clones and drops some. This table has roughly 370,000 clones, approximately 14% appearing once. Study results and limitations: PCR could preferentially amplify shorter templates, alike in patients and controls.

Every participating donor gave one draw, a heparinised blood sample averaging approximately 110 mL. Without exception, sorted populations had purity beyond 95%. V is TRBV18 and J is TRBJ2-7, with 9 nucleotides matching TRBD2. The TCR comes from a man aged 25 to 40 in good health. The sample consisted of naive CD4+ T cells from blood. The CDR3 nucleotides are TGTGCCAGCTCACCGGTAGCGGGAGAAACCAGCGAGCAGTACGTC. It specifies CASSPVAGETSEQYV.